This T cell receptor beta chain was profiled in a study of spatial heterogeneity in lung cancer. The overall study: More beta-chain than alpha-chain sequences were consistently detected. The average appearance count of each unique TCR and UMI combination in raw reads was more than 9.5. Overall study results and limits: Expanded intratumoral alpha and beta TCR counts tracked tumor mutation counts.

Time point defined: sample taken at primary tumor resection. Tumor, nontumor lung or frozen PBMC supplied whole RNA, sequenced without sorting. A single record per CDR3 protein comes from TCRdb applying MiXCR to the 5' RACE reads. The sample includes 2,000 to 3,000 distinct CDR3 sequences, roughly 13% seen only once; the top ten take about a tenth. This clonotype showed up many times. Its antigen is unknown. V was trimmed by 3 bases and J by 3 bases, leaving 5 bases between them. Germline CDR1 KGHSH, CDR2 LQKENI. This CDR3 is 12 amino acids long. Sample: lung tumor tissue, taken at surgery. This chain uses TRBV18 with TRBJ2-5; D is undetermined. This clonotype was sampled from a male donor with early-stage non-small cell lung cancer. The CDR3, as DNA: TGTGCCAGCTCACCCCGAAAAGAGACCCAGTACTTC. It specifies CASSPRKETQYF.